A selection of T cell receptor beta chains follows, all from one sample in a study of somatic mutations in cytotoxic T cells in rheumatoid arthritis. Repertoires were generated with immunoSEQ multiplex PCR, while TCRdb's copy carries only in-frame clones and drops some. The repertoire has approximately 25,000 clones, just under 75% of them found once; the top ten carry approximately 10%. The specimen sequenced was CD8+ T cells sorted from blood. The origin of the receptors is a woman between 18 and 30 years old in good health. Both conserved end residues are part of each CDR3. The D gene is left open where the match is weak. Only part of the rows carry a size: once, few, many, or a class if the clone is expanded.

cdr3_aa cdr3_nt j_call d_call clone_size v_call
CASSPPGATYQETQYF TGTGCCAGCAGTCCTCCGGGGGCGACGTACCAAGAGACCCAGTACTTC TRBJ2-5 NA NA TRBV7-9
CASSWTSGASNEQFF TGTGCCAGCAGTTGGACTAGCGGGGCGAGCAATGAGCAGTTCTTC TRBJ2-1 TRBD2 NA TRBV5-4
CASRGLTYGYTF TGTGCCAGTCGGGGGTTAACCTATGGCTACACCTTC TRBJ1-2 NA NA TRBV28
CASSFLAGGISNEQFF TGTGCCAGCAGTTTCCTAGCGGGAGGTATCAGCAATGAGCAGTTCTTC TRBJ2-1 TRBD2 NA TRBV27
CASSFRESYEQYF TGTGCCAGCAGCTTTCGGGAATCCTACGAGCAGTACTTC TRBJ2-7 NA NA TRBV5-4
CASSLDGNSYEQYF TGTGCCAGCAGCTTAGATGGCAACTCCTACGAGCAGTACTTC TRBJ2-7 NA once TRBV11-2
CASSPSTEAFF TGTGCCAGCAGCCCTTCCACTGAAGCTTTCTTT TRBJ1-1 NA NA TRBV9
CASSFPGSETQYF TGTGCCAGCAGTTTCCCTGGCAGCGAGACCCAGTACTTC TRBJ2-5 NA NA TRBV27
CASSSVGPWYGYTF TGTGCCAGCTCTTCAGTCGGCCCCTGGTATGGCTACACCTTC TRBJ1-2 NA NA TRBV28
CASSSGTSNTGELFF TGTGCCAGCAGTTCCGGGACTTCGAACACCGGGGAGCTGTTTTTT TRBJ2-2 NA few TRBV7-6
CASSQGRPTEKLFF TGCGCCAGCAGCCAAGGGAGGCCCACTGAAAAACTGTTTTTT TRBJ1-4 NA NA TRBV4-1